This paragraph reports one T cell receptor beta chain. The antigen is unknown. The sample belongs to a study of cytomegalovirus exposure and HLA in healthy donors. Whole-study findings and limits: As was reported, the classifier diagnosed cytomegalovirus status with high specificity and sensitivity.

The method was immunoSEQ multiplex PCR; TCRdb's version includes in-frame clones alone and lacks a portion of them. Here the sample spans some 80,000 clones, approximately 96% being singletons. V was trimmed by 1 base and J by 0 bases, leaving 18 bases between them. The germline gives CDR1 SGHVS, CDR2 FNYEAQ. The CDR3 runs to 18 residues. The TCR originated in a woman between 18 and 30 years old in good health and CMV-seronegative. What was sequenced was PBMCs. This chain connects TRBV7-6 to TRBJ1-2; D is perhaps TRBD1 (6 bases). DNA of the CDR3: TGTGCCAGCAGCTTAGAGGGGACACGAGGCCCGACTAACTATGGCTACACCTTC. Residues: CASSLEGTRGPTNYGYTF.